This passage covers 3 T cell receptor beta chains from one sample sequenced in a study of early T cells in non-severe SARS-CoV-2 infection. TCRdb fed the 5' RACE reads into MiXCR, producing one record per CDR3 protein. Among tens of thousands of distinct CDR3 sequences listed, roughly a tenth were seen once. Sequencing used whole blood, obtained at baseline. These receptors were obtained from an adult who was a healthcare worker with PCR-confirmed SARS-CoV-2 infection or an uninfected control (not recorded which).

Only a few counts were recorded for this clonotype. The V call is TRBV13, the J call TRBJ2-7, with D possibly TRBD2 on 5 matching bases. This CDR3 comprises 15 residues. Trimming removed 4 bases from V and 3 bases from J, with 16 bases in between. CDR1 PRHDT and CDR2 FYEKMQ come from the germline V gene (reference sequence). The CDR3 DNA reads TGTGCCAGCAGCTCCCATCGGGGATCGGACTACGAGCAGTACTTC. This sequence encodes CASSSHRGSDYEQYF.

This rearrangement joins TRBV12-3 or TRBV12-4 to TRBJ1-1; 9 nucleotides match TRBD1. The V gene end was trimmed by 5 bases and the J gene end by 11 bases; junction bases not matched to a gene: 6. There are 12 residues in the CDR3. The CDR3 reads CASSMTGGLAFF. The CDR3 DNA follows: TGTGCCAGCAGTATGACAGGGGGATTGGCTTTCTTT.

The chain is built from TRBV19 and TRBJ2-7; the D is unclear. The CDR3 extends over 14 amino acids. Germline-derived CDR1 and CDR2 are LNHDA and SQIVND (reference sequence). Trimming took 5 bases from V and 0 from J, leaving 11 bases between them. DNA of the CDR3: TGTGCCAGTAGTGCGCAGGCGAGCTCCTACGAGCAGTACTTC. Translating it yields CASSAQASSYEQYF.